Given below is one T cell receptor (beta chain) in context. Its antigen has not been determined. Per-base quality was not reported, and no clone a single base away is much larger than it. This record comes from a study of shared clonotypes between healthy human individuals (dated by TCRdb to 2020 to 2022). Describing the broader study: A few men and a couple of women, aged 18 to 49 years, made up the cohort. Leukapheresis yielded between about 0.9 and 10 billion PBMCs per donor. To increase sequencing depth and limit assay-specific biases, different laboratories used diverse techniques to prepare libraries and sequence TCR repertoires. Per donor, three plates each were used for CD4 naive and CD4 memory, two for CD8 naive, and one for CD8 memory. Blood TCR repertoires of about five healthy adults were deeply sequenced to estimate repertoire size and the extent of clonotype sharing between individuals. General study outcomes and caveats: The genetic and exposure-history diversity represented was limited by the small number of donors. Sampling was limited to blood, and TCR repertoires in tissue likely differ from TCR repertoires in blood. Rarefaction of sorted-subset datasets indicated incomplete sequencing despite the large sequencing depth. Pairwise subsampling indicated that sequencing depth was expected to affect the degree of clonotype sharing among donors. Sharing across a few donors was observed for approximately 4.6% of naive CD4, less than 4% of naive CD8, over 2% of memory CD4, and around 0.42% of memory CD8 clonotypes. Larger estimated clonotype richness was generally found for naive subsets than for memory subsets. Compared with non-shared clonotypes, clonotypes shared by all four sorted-subset donors had higher generation probabilities.

Using the deep immunoSEQ assay, TCR CDR3 regions were amplified from genomic DNA by multiplex PCR. For each cell subset, the extracted genomic DNA was distributed evenly across all wells of several immunoSEQ 96-well plates, and each plate served as one replicate. For sorted subsets, around 200 ng genomic DNA, equal to about 30,000 T cell genomes, was loaded into each replicate PCR. Purified libraries were quantified with a Qubit 3.0 fluorometer, sized on a Bioanalyzer 2100, and re-quantified with the KAPA Library Quantification kit. Each immunoSEQ 96-well plate was sequenced on its own single-read 150-cycle Illumina NextSeq 550 flow cell. Under the source paper's analysis protocol: Because the immunoSEQ output held only junctional sequences and lacked quality scores, the filtering could not match the filtering applied to full-length reads. Sequences were annotated with PyIR, a Python wrapper for IgBLAST v1.9, and V/J genes and CDR3 were assigned using IMGT germline references. Reads with weak V/J assignments (E-value above 1e-6), missing CDR3, stop codons, out-of-frame junctions, or ambiguous translated residues were removed. V3J clonotypes were defined as sequences sharing an identical inferred V gene, J gene, and CDR3 amino acid sequence. To compute the percentage overlap between repertoires, the number of shared unique clonotypes was divided by the size of the smaller repertoire. Repertoire richness was assessed with RTK rarefaction, the Chao1 estimator, and Recon v2.1 estimates of unobserved clonotypes. For all TCRbeta clonotypes obtained by the gDNA method from several donors, generation probabilities were computed with OLGA. What TCRdb holds here is the immuneACCESS table cut down to in-frame rearrangements. Part of the clones is not present; checked against another copy, under half of the missing clones reflect an unresolved V gene, and the others are unexplained. The D gene and trimming were derived from the DNA, and the V and J assignments and clone size from that table. This sample gives 2,500,000 or so clones in total; 80% to 95% of them show up just once. 0.3% to 0.4% of the sample is taken by the ten largest.

The donors were healthy, HIV-negative adults with no recently reported acute infections or vaccinations. Only Caucasian adults living in Nashville, Tennessee, USA were represented among the donors. CD4+ T cells were enriched through magnetic negative selection, after which naive cells were positively selected on CD45RA and the remaining negative fraction served as the memory subset. Blood was obtained by leukapheresis, after which PBMCs were separated by Ficoll-Histopaque density gradient centrifugation and cryopreserved in liquid nitrogen vapor phase. Analytical flow cytometry was used to check the purity and quantity of each magnetically sorted T cell population. Each sorted fraction had its genomic DNA isolated and then quantified by UV absorbance on a Nanodrop 2000c. Trimming costs V 0 bases and J 7 bases, and their ends lie 15 bases apart. The CDR3 covers 16 residues, taking in both the cysteine and the phenylalanine. Just the 48-base CDR3 DNA is kept, in frame starting at base 1. CDR1 and CDR2 (LNHNV, YYDKDF) derive from the germline V gene (reference sequence).

What was sequenced was naive CD4+ T cells from PBMCs. In light of the paper, this sample's cell subset or site label describes: CD45RA+ positively selected. This receptor was identified in a young man in good health. Some clones in this sample may be carry-over from other donors' samples. The sequence joins TRBV15 to TRBJ1-4; the best D guess is TRBD1, with 6 bases matching. The bases are TGTGCCACCAGCAGAGATCATCACAGGGCGGGTGAAAAACTGTTTTTT. Its protein reads: CATSRDHHRAGEKLFF.